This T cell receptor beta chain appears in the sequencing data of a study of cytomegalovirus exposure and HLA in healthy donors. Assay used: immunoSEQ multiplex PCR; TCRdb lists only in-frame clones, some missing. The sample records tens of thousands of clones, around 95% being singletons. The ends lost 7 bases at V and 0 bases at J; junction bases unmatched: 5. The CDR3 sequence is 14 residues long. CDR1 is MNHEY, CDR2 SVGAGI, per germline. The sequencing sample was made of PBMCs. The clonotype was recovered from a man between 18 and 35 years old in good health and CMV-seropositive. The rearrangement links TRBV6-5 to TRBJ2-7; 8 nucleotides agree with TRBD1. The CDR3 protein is CASKDRGLSYEQYF. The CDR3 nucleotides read TGTGCCAGCAAAGACAGGGGTCTCTCCTACGAGCAGTACTTC.